The 13 T cell receptor beta chains below come from one sample, sequenced in a study of T cell responses to AZD1222 COVID-19 vaccine. The protocol was immunoSEQ multiplex PCR, while the TCRdb copy is restricted to in-frame clones and leaves out a portion. The table includes about 130,000 clones, over 80% detected once. The sample in question was peripheral blood, obtained 28 days after the second AZD1222 dose. The receptors were gathered from an adult who received the AZD1222 COVID-19 vaccine.

The gene calls are TRBV6-5 and TRBJ2-7; 7 nucleotides align to TRBD1. The CDR3 extends over 15 amino acids. Germline V lookup: CDR1 MNHEY, CDR2 SVGAGI. Trimming took 7 bases from V and 2 from J; bases not matched to a gene: 11. CDR3 sequence reads: CASIPTTGSTYEQYF. CDR3 coding DNA: TGTGCCAGCATACCGACGACAGGGAGTACCTACGAGCAGTACTTC.

The chain uses TRBV7-9 and TRBJ1-5, with TRBD1 identical over 9 bases. The germline V gene encodes CDR1 SEHNR and CDR2 FQNEAQ (reference sequence). The CDR3 contains 15 residues. The junction had 6 bases not matched to a gene; V was cut back by 5 bases and J by 4 bases. The CDR3 DNA reads as TGTGCCAGCAGCGTCGGGACAGGGTGGAATCAGCCCCAGCATTTT. It is translated as CASSVGTGWNQPQHF.

A single count supports this clone. CDR3 coding DNA: TGTGCCAGCAGCTTCTCCAGCGGGGGGGCCGGCACAGATACGCAGTATTTT. Protein product: CASSFSSGGAGTDTQYF. This sequence joins TRBV5-4 and TRBJ2-3, with 10 bases lining up with TRBD2. The V gene's germline CDR1 is SGHNT and CDR2 YYREEE (reference sequence). The CDR3 length is 17 residues. With 2 bases clipped from V and 1 base from J, the junction kept 7 bases outside the gene matches.

The chain has TRBV19 and TRBJ2-2, with D perhaps matching TRBD1 (6 bases). The CDR3 runs to 17 residues. Germline values: CDR1 LNHDA, CDR2 SQIVND (reference sequence). Trimming stripped 5 bases from V and 3 bases from J, with 19 bases between. The CDR3 sequence: CASSLSSDRMYTGELFF. CDR3 sequence (DNA): TGTGCCAGTAGTCTATCTTCCGACAGGATGTACACCGGGGAGCTGTTTTTT. The complete variable domain, with remaining parts taken from reference TRBV19 and TRBJ2-2, reads DGGITQSPKYLFRKEGQNVTLSCEQNLNHDAMYWYRQDPGQGLRLIYYSQIVNDFQKGDIAEGYSVSREKKESFPLTVTSAQKNPTAFYLCASSLSSDRMYTGELFFGEGSRLTVL.

This sequence joins TRBV7-2 and TRBJ2-7; D is possibly TRBD1 or TRBD2 (6 bases each). Germline CDR1 SGHTA, CDR2 FQGNSA. The CDR3 loop spans 14 amino acids. V was shortened by 2 bases and J by 2 bases, with 10 bases between the two germline ends. CDR3 nucleotide sequence: TGTGCCAGCAGCTTATCCGGGGGCACCTACGAGCAGTACTTC. It yields the protein CASSLSGGTYEQYF.

The V and J genes are TRBV30 and TRBJ1-2; D uncertain. The CDR3 extends over 12 amino acids. From germline, CDR1 is GTSNPN and CDR2 SVGIG (reference sequence). V shed 0 bases and J shed 2 bases, with 4 bases lying between them. CDR3 loop: CAWSVVNYGYTF. Written as DNA, the CDR3 is TGTGCCTGGAGTGTAGTAAACTATGGCTACACCTTC.

V and J are TRBV12-1 and TRBJ1-4. TRBV12-1 is noted as a pseudogene. This CDR3 has 11 amino acids. The CDR3, as DNA: TGTGCCAGCATACCCTGGGAAAAACTGTTTTTT. It encodes CASIPWEKLFF.

The V call is TRBV2, the J call TRBJ2-5; 11 positions match TRBD2. CDR1 and CDR2 from the germline V gene are SNHLY and FYNNEI. This CDR3 region has 15 residues. The trim removed 5 bases at V and 5 bases at J, leaving 7 bases unmatched. CDR3 DNA sequence: TGTGCCAGCAGTATCCTAGCGGGGGGCGTGGAGACCCAGTACTTC. Translated, it gives CASSILAGGVETQYF.

The chain carries TRBV7-2 and TRBJ2-2; 11 bases agree with TRBD2. Germline V gene sequence: CDR1 SGHTA, CDR2 FQGNSA. This CDR3 comprises 14 residues. With 9 bases clipped from V and 6 bases from J, the junction kept 6 bases outside the gene matches. This CDR3 is CASGSGGVPGELFF. DNA of the CDR3: TGTGCCAGTGGTAGCGGGGGGGTCCCCGGGGAGCTGTTTTTT.

The V call is TRBV5-4, the J call TRBJ1-6; a weak D match, TRBD1 (5 bases). Germline loops: CDR1 SGHNT, CDR2 YYREEE (reference sequence). The CDR3 has 14 residues. V lost 0 bases, J lost 7 bases, and 8 bases lay in between. The CDR3 region has the DNA TGTGCCAGCAGCTTGGGACAGCAAAATTCACCCCTCCACTTT. Its translation: CASSLGQQNSPLHF.

The rearrangement uses TRBV30 and TRBJ1-1; D uncertain. Deletions cut 5 bases from V and 4 bases from J, with 8 bases between. Germline V CDR1 and CDR2: GTSNPN, SVGIG (reference sequence). The CDR3 totals 11 residues. The CDR3 spells CAWGRTTEAFF. In nucleotides, the CDR3 is TGTGCCTGGGGTCGGACCACTGAAGCTTTCTTT.

This rearrangement joins TRBV7-2 to TRBJ2-4; no clear D. Germline assignment: CDR1 SGHTA and CDR2 FQGNSA. The V and J ends lost 1 base and 0 bases respectively, with 10 bases between them. The length of the CDR3 is 16 residues. CDR3 residues: CASSLGQAVAKNIQYF. The CDR3 nucleotides are TGTGCCAGCAGCTTAGGGCAGGCTGTAGCCAAAAACATTCAGTACTTC.

This chain links TRBV27 with TRBJ1-2; perhaps TRBD1 as D (5 bases). The CDR3 sequence is 14 residues long. Germline V lookup: CDR1 MNHEY, CDR2 SMNVEV (reference sequence). Trimming pared 5 bases from V and 5 bases from J, leaving 15 bases between. CDR3 DNA: TGTGCCAGCAGTGTCAATCAGGGAAATTATGGCTACACCTTC. As protein: CASSVNQGNYGYTF.